Following are 2 T cell receptor beta chains from one sample sequenced in a study of blood T cells in healthy people across ages. Alongside a J-beta primer mix, a sample-barcoded 5' primer served in a second PCR lasting roughly 6 to 11 cycles. MiXCR, applied by TCRdb to the 5' RACE reads, yields one record per CDR3 protein. In the table there are 1.4 million or so distinct CDR3 sequences, approximately 42% of which are singletons. The source material was blood. Receptors originate from a woman aged 18-29 years in good health.

The J gene is TRBJ1-2, the V gene TRBV4-3; D possibly corresponds to TRBD1 (6 bases). CDR3 length: 17 residues. Trimming took 0 bases from V and 5 from J, leaving 19 bases between them. CDR1 is LGHNA, CDR2 YSLEER, per germline. CDR3 in amino acids: CASSQDLMGASPYGYTF. The CDR3 DNA reads as TGCGCCAGCAGCCAAGATCTCATGGGGGCTTCCCCATATGGCTACACCTTC.

CDR3 residues: CASSRDRDTSYEQYF. The CDR3, as DNA: TGTGCCAGCAGTAGAGACCGGGACACCTCCTACGAGCAGTACTTC. The chain recombines TRBV6-5 with TRBJ2-7, with a possible D match to TRBD1 (6 bases). Looked up from germline, CDR1 is MNHEY and CDR2 is SVGAGI. V lost 5 bases, J lost 0 bases, and 14 bases lay in between. This CDR3 is built from 15 residues.